The text below deals with one T cell receptor beta chain. Its specificity is unknown. The identical CDR3 is also encoded by other nucleotide sequences in the sample. Sorted-subset replicate PCRs used 150 to 200 ng DNA, about 30,000 T cell genomes. Using immunoSEQ multiplex PCR, the repertoire was profiled, and TCRdb retains in-frame clones only, with some absent. Among 2 million to 2.5 million clones listed, approximately 90% were seen once. The germline V gene encodes CDR1 GTSNPN and CDR2 SVGIG (reference sequence). V was shortened by 3 bases and J by 5 bases, with 10 bases between the two germline ends. The CDR3 spans 12 residues. These data belong to a study of shared clonotypes between healthy human individuals. Study-level results: Across subsets, estimated richness was generally greater for naive than for memory populations.

The source material was naive CD4+ T cells from PBMCs. Subset specified: CD45RA+ positively selected. The chain uses TRBV30 and TRBJ1-2; D is perhaps TRBD1 (5 bases). The clonotype originates from a man aged 18 to 30 in good health. Some clones in this sample may be carry-over from other donors' samples. In DNA form, the CDR3 reads TGTGCCTGGAGGAGGGGATCATATGGCTACACCTTC. It translates to CAWRRGSYGYTF.